This TCR beta chain was sequenced in a study of response to subunit inactivated influenza vaccine (dated by TCRdb to 2016 to 2018). Regarding the complete study: To follow how T cells responded to a trivalent subunit inactivated influenza vaccine, the researchers relied on deep quantitative profiling of the T cell receptor repertoire.

What the authors observed across the whole study: It was suggested by the authors that each seasonal influenza vaccination may recruit only a limited number of new T cells.

Library construction relied on RT-PCR. The listed sequencing device is Illumina HiSeq 2500. In-frame beta chains were kept once TCRdb had trimmed the public reads at Q25 with fastp and called clones with MiXCR. Every CDR3 protein is listed once, alongside the most common genes and DNA of its rows. The sample profile shows approximately 200,000 distinct CDR3 sequences; approximately 15% of them were found once. Together, the top ten hold about 25% of the sample. CDR1 and CDR2, looked up from the germline V gene, are SQVTM and ANQGSEA. The CDR3 starts with the cysteine, ends with the phenylalanine, and has 12 residues. Only the CDR3 portion is preserved as DNA: 36 bases, with reading frame beginning at the first base. Deletion took 4 bases off V and 3 bases off J, with a span of 10 bases between the germline ends. There are many counts of this clonotype. Its recognized antigen is unknown. Base-call qualities are not available, and no considerably larger clone is one nucleotide away.

Sequenced material: CD8+ T cells sorted from PBMCs, taken approximately 5 days after vaccination. This receptor was taken from a man aged 45-65 years who received an inactivated influenza vaccine. Donor details come from another sample of the same person, matched by shared clones. The chain links TRBV29-1 with TRBJ2-7; the D gene is perhaps TRBD1, on 6 matching bases. The CDR3 protein sequence reads: CSVVGGFYEQYF. The sequence in DNA is TGCAGCGTTGTAGGGGGATTCTACGAGCAGTACTTC.